This TCR beta chain comes out of a study of response to subunit inactivated influenza vaccine (dated by TCRdb to about 2018). As for the study more broadly: Deep quantitative profiling of the T cell receptor repertoire was used in the study to follow responses to a trivalent subunit inactivated influenza vaccine.

Overall study results and their limits: It was suggested by the authors that each seasonal influenza vaccination may recruit only a limited number of new T cells.

Preparation of the library involved RT-PCR. Sequencing instrument: Illumina HiSeq 2500. The public sequencing data were trimmed at Q25 with fastp and processed into clonotypes with MiXCR by TCRdb, which kept only in-frame beta chains. Each record represents a unique CDR3 protein, reported with the most common genes and DNA among its rows. The sample table shows 280,000 or so distinct CDR3 sequences, and 21% are seen once. Roughly 10% of the sample lies in the top ten. Of note for this clonotype: Its specific antigen is unknown. The record has no base qualities; no much larger clone is one base away.

Including cysteine and phenylalanine, the CDR3 has 13 amino acids. The sequence is cut down to CDR3 DNA, 39 bases in frame from base 1. Trimming takes 5 bases from V and 11 bases from J, and the germline ends sit 16 bases apart. From a lookup of the germline V gene, CDR1 and CDR2 are SGHAT and FQNNGV. The sample in question was PBMCs from blood, obtained approximately 22 months after vaccination. The sequence links TRBV11-2 to TRBJ1-5, with the D gene not clear enough to name. The clonotype originates from a man between 45 and 75 years old who received an inactivated influenza vaccine. Donor details come from another sample of the same person, matched by shared clones. The CDR3 region reads CASSPGPGSAQHF. The sequenced DNA: TGTGCCAGCAGCCCCGGACCGGGGTCGGCCCAGCATTTT.